This T cell receptor beta chain was retrieved from a study of blood T cell repertoires in COVID-19. CDR1 MRHNA and CDR2 SNTAGT come from the germline V gene. The V gene end was trimmed by 4 bases and the J gene end by 5 bases; junction bases not matched to a gene: 3. This CDR3 contains 15 residues. This clone was detected only once. Produced via immunoSEQ multiplex PCR; TCRdb's table is partial and in-frame only. The data contain about 74,000 clones, about 69% of them singletons. This TCR derives from a man aged 65 to 85 with acute or convalescent COVID-19. V and J are TRBV6-4 and TRBJ2-3; TRBD2 aligns across 13 bases. The sequenced sample consisted of peripheral blood. CDR3 DNA sequence: TGTGCCAGCAGTGGGACTAGCGGGAGTGGAGATACGCAGTATTTT. Its protein product is CASSGTSGSGDTQYF.